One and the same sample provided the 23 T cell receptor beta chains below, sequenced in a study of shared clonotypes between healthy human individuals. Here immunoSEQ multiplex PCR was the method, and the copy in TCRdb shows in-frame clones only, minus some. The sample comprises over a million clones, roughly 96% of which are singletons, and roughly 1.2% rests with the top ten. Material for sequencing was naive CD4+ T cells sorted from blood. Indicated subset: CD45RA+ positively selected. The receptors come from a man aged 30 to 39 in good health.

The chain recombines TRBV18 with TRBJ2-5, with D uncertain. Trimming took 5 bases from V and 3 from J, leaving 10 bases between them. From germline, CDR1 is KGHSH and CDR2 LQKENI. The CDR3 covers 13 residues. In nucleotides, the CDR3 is TGTGCCAGCTCAACATCAAACAAAGAGACCCAGTACTTC. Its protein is CASSTSNKETQYF.

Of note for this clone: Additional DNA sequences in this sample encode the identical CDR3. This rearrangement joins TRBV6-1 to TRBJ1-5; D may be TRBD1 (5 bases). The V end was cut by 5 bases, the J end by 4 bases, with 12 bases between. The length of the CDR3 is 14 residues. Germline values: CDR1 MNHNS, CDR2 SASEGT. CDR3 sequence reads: CASSPGTGNQPQHF. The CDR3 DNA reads TGTGCCAGCAGTCCGGGGACCGGAAATCAGCCCCAGCATTTT.

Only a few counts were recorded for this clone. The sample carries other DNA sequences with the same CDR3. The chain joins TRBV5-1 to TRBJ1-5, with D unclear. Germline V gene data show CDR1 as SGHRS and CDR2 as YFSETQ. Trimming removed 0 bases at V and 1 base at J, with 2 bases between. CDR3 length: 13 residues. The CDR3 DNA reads TGCGCCAGCAGCTTGGGCAGCAATCAGCCCCAGCATTTT. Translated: CASSLGSNQPQHF.

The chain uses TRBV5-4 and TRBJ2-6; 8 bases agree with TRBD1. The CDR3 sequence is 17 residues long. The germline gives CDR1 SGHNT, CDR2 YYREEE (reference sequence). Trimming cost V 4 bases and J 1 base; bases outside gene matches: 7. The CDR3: CASSLQGVLSGANVLTF. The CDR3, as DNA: TGTGCCAGCAGCCTACAGGGGGTTTTATCTGGGGCCAACGTCCTGACTTTC. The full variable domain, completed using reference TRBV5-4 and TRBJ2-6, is ETGVTQSPTHLIKTRGQQVTLRCSSQSGHNTVSWYQQALGQGPQFIFQYYREEENGRGNFPPRFSGLQFPNYSSELNVNALELDDSALYLCASSLQGVLSGANVLTFGAGSRLTVL.

This CDR3 is CASSPQGFGNEQFF. The CDR3 DNA sequence: TGTGCCAGCAGCCCCCAGGGGTTCGGAAATGAGCAGTTCTTC. The chain carries TRBV9 and TRBJ2-1, with D perhaps TRBD1 (6 bases). Looked up from germline, CDR1 is SGDLS and CDR2 is YYNGEE. The CDR3 covers 14 residues. Trimming shortened V by 4 bases and J by 7 bases, and 15 bases separated the two germline ends.

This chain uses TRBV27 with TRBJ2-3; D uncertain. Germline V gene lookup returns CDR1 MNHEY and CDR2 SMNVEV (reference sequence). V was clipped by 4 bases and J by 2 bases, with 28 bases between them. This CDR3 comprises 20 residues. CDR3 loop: CASSYGLLPKHTYDTDTQYF. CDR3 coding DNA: TGTGCCAGCAGTTATGGCCTTCTACCCAAGCACACTTATGACACAGATACGCAGTATTTT.

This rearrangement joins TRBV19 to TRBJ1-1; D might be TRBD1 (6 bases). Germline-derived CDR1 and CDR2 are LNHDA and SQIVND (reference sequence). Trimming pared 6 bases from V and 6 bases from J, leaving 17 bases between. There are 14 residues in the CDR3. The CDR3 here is CASRTNTGSPEAFF. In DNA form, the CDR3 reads TGTGCCAGTAGAACAAACACAGGGTCCCCTGAAGCTTTCTTT.

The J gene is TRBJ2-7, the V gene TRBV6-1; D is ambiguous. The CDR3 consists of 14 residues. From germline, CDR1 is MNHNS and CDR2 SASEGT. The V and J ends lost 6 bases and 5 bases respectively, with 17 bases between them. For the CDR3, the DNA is TGTGCCAGCAGCCAGCCGGGCCTACCCCACGAGCAGTACTTC. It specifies CASSQPGLPHEQYF.

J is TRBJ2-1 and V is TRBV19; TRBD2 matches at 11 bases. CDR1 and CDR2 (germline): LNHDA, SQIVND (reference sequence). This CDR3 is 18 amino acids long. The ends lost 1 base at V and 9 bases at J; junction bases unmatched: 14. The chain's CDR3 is CASSIVVGRLAGSSEQFF. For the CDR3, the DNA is TGTGCCAGTAGTATAGTAGTGGGGCGACTAGCGGGGTCTAGTGAGCAGTTCTTC.

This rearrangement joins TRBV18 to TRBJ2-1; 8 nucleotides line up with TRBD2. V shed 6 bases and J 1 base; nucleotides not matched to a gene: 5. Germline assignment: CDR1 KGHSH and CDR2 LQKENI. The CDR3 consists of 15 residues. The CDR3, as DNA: TGTGCCAGCTCCCAAAGCGGGAGTTCCTACAATGAGCAGTTCTTC. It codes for CASSQSGSSYNEQFF.

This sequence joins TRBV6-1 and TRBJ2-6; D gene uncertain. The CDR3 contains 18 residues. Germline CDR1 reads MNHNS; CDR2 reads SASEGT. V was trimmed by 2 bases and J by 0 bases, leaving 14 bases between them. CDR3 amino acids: CASSEWPTGNSGANVLTF. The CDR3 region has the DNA TGTGCCAGCAGTGAATGGCCCACGGGCAACTCTGGGGCCAACGTCCTGACTTTC.

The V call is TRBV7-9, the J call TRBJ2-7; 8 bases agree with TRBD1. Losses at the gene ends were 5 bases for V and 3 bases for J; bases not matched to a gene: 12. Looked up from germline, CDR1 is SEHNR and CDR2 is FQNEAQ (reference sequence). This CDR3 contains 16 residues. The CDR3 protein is CASSKDREWGNYEQYF. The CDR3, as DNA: TGTGCCAGCAGCAAGGACAGGGAGTGGGGGAACTACGAGCAGTACTTC. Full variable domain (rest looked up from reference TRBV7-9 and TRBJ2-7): DTGVSQNPRHKITKRGQNVTFRCDPISEHNRLYWYRQTLGQGPEFLTYFQNEAQLEKSRLLSDRFSAERPKGSFSTLEIQRTEQGDSAMYLCASSKDREWGNYEQYFGPGTRLTVT.

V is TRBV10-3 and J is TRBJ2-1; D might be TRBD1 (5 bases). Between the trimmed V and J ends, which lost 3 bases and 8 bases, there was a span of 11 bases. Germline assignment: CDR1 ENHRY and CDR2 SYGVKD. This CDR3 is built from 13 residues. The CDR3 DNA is TGTGCCATCAGTGAAAGTTCAGGGCATGAGCAGTTCTTC. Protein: CAISESSGHEQFF.

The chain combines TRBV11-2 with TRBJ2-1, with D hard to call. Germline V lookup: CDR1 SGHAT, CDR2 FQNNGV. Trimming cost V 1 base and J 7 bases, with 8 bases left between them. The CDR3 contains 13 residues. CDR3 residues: CASSLVLENEQFF. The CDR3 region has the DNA TGTGCCAGCAGCTTAGTTCTAGAGAATGAGCAGTTCTTC.

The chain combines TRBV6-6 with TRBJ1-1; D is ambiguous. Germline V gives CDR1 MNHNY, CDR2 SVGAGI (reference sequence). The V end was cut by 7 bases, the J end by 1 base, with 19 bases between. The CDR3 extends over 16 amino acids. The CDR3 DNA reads TGTGCCAGCAACCGGAAGAGTGGGCCACCGAACACTGAAGCTTTCTTT. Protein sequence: CASNRKSGPPNTEAFF.

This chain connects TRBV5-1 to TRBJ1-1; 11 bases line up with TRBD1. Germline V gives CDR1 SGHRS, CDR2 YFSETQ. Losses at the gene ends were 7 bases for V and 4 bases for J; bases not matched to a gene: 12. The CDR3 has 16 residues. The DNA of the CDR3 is TGCGCCAGCCGAAGGGACAGGGGGGTCGTTGGCACTGAAGCTTTCTTT. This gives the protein CASRRDRGVVGTEAFF.

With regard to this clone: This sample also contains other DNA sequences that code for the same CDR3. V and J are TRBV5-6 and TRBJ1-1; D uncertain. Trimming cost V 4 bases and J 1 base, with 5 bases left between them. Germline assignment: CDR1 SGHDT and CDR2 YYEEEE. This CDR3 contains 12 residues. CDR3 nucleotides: TGTGCCAGCAGCGGACCGAACACTGAAGCTTTCTTT. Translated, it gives CASSGPNTEAFF.

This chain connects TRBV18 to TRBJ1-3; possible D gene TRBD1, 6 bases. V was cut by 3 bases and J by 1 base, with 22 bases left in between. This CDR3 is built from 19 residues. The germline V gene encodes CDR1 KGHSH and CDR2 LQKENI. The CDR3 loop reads CASSPLTGQRGSSGNTIYF. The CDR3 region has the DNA TGTGCCAGCTCACCCTTGACAGGCCAACGCGGTTCATCTGGAAACACCATATATTTT.

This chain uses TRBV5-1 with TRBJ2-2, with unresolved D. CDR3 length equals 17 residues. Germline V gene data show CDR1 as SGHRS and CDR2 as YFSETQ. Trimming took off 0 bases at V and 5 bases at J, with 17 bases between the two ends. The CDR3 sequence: CASSLAFGRRVTGELFF. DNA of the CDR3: TGCGCCAGCAGCTTGGCCTTCGGCAGGCGAGTTACCGGGGAGCTGTTTTTT. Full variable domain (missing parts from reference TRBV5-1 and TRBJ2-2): KAGVTQTPRYLIKTRGQQVTLSCSPISGHRSVSWYQQTPGQGLQFLFEYFSETQRNKGNFPGRFSGRQFSNSRSEMNVSTLELGDSALYLCASSLAFGRRVTGELFFGEGSRLTVL.

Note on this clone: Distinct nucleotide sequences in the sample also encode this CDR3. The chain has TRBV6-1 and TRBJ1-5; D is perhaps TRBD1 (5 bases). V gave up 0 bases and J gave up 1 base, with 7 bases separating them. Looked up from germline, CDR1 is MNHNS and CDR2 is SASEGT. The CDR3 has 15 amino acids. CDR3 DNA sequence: TGTGCCAGCAGTGAAGCGGGGGGGAGCAATCAGCCCCAGCATTTT. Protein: CASSEAGGSNQPQHF.

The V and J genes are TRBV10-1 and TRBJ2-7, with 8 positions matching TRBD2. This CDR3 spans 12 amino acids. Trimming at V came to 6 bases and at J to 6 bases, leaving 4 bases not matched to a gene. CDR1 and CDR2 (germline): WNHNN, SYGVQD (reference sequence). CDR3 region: CASSSTSGEQYF. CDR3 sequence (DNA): TGCGCCAGCAGCTCTACTAGCGGCGAGCAGTACTTC.

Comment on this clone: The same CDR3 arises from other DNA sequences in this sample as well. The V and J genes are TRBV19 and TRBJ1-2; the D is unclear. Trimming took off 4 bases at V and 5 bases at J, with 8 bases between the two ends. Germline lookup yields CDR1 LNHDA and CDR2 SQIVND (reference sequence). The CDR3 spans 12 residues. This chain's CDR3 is CASSRTEYGYTF. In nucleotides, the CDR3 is TGTGCCAGTAGTAGGACCGAGTATGGCTACACCTTC.

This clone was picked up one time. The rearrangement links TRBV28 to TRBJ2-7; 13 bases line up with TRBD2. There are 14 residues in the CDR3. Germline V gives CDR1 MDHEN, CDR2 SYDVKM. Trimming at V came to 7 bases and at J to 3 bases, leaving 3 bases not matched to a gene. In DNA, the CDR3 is TGTGCCAGCACCGGGACTAGCGGGAACTACGAGCAGTACTTC. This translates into CASTGTSGNYEQYF.